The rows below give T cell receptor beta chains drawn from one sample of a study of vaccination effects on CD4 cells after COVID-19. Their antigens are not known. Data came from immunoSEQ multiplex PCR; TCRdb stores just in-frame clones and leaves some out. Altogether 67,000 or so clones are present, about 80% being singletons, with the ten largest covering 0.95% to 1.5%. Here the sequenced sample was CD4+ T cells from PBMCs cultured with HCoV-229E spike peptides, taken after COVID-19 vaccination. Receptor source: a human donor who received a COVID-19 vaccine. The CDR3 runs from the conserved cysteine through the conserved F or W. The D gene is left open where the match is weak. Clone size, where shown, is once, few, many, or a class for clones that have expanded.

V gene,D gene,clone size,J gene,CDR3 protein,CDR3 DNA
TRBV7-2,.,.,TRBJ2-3,CASSLAGVSTDTQYF,TGTGCCAGCAGCTTAGCCGGGGTTAGCACAGATACGCAGTATTTT
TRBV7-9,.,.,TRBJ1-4,CASSSAEKLFF,TGTGCCAGCAGCTCTGCGGAAAAACTGTTTTTT
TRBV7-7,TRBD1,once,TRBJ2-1,CASSRDRNNEQFF,TGTGCCAGCAGCCGGGACAGAAACAATGAGCAGTTCTTC
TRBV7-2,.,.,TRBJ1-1,CASSLQGGSTEAFF,TGTGCCAGCAGCTTACAGGGTGGGAGCACTGAAGCTTTCTTT
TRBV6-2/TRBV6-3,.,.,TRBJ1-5,CASSYSSRNQPQHF,TGTGCCAGCAGTTACTCGTCGAGAAATCAGCCCCAGCATTTT
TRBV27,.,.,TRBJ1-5,CASSLSYIEQDSAPQHF,TGTGCCAGCAGTTTATCGTACATTGAGCAGGATTCAGCGCCCCAGCATTTT
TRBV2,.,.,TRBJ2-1,CASSERPLSYNEQFF,TGTGCCAGCAGTGAACGGCCGCTCTCCTACAATGAGCAGTTCTTC
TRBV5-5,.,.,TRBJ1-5,CASSLVLVSNQPQHF,TGTGCCAGCAGCTTGGTATTGGTGAGCAATCAGCCCCAGCATTTT
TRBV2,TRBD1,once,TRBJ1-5,CASRGDYRGDQPQHF,TGTGCCAGCAGGGGAGACTACAGGGGGGATCAGCCCCAGCATTTT
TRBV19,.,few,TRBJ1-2,CASSIRRNYGYTF,TGTGCCAGTAGTATTAGGCGGAACTATGGCTACACCTTC
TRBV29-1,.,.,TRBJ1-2,CSVANYGYTF,TGCAGCGTTGCAAACTATGGCTACACCTTC
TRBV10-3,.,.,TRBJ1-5,CATSASNQPQHF,TGTGCCACCTCAGCTAGCAATCAGCCCCAGCATTTT
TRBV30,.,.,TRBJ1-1,CAWSVWLGRIRHTEAFF,TGTGCCTGGAGTGTTTGGTTGGGGAGGATTCGGCACACTGAAGCTTTCTTT
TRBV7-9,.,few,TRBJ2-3,CASSLRGGQYF,TGTGCCAGCAGCTTAAGGGGGGGGCAGTATTTT
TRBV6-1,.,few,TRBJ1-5,CASSDRTGQPQHF,TGTGCCAGCAGTGACAGGACGGGTCAGCCCCAGCATTTT
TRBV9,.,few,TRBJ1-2,CASSVATASYGYTF,TGTGCCAGCAGCGTAGCGACAGCTTCTTATGGCTACACCTTC
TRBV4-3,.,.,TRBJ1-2,CASSHLDMNYGYTF,TGCGCCAGCAGCCACTTGGACATGAACTATGGCTACACCTTC
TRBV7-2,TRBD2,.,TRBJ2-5,CASSFAGTTQETQYF,TGTGCCAGCAGCTTTGCCGGGACTACCCAAGAGACCCAGTACTTC
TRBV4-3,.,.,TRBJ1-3,CASSQYGSAGNTIYF,TGCGCCAGCAGCCAATATGGGAGCGCGGGAAACACCATATATTTT